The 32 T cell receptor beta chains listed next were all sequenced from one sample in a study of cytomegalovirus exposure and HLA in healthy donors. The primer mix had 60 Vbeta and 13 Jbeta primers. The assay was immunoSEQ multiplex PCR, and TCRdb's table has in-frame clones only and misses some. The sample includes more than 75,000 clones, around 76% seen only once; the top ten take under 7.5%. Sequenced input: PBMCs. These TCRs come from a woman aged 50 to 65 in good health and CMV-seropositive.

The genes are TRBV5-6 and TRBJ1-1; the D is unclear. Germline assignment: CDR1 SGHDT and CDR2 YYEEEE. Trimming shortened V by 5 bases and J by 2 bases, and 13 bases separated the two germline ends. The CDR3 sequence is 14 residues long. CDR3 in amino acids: CASREVGSNTEAFF. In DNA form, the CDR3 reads TGTGCCAGCAGGGAGGTTGGCAGCAACACTGAAGCTTTCTTT.

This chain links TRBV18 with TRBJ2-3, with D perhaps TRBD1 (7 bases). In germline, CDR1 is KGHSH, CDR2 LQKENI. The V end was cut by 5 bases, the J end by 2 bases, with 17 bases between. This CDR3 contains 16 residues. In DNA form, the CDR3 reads TGTGCCAGCTCAACCAGGGGGACTGCCCTCACAGATACGCAGTATTTT. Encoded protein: CASSTRGTALTDTQYF.

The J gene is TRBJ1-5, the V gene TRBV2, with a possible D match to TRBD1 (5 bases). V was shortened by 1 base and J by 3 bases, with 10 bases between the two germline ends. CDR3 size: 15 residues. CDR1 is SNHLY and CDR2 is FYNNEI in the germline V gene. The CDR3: CASSEGTSPNQPQHF. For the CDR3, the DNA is TGTGCCAGCAGTGAAGGGACAAGTCCCAATCAGCCCCAGCATTTT.

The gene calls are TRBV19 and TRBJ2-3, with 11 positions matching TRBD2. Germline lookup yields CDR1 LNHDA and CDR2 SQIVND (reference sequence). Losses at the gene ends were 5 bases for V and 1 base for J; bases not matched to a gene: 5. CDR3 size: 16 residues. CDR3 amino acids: CASSLLAGGGTDTQYF. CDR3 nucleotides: TGTGCCAGTAGTCTCCTAGCGGGGGGAGGCACAGATACGCAGTATTTT.

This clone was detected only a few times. In DNA, the CDR3 is TGTGCCAGCAGCTTATCGGGGTCCTATGGCTACACCTTC. Amino acids: CASSLSGSYGYTF. The chain is built from TRBV7-2 and TRBJ1-2; D gene uncertain. The germline V and J ends were trimmed by 2 bases and 4 bases, with 8 bases remaining between them. Germline V gene lookup returns CDR1 SGHTA and CDR2 FQGNSA. This CDR3 contains 13 residues.

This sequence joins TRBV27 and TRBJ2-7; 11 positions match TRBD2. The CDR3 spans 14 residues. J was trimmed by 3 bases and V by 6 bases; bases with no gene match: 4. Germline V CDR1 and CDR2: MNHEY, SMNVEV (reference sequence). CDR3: CASRFTSGSYEQYF. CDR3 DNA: TGTGCCAGCAGATTCACTAGCGGGAGCTACGAGCAGTACTTC.

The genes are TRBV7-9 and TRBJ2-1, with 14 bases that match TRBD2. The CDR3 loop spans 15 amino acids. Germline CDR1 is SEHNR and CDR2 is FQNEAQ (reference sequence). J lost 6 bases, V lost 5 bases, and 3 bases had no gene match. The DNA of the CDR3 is TGTGCCAGCAGCGGACTAGCGGGAGGCCCCAATGAGCAGTTCTTC. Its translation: CASSGLAGGPNEQFF. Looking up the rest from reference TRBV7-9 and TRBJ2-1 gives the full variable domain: DTGVSQNPRHKITKRGQNVTFRCDPISEHNRLYWYRQTLGQGPEFLTYFQNEAQLEKSRLLSDRFSAERPKGSFSTLEIQRTEQGDSAMYLCASSGLAGGPNEQFFGPGTRLTVL.

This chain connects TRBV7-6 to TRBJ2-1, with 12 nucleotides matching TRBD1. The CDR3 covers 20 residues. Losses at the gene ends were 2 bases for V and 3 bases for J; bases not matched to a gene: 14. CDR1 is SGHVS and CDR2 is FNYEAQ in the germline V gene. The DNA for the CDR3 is TGTGCCAGCAGCTTATGGGGGGACAGGGGGCGTCAGACCCTCTACAATGAGCAGTTCTTC. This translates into CASSLWGDRGRQTLYNEQFF.

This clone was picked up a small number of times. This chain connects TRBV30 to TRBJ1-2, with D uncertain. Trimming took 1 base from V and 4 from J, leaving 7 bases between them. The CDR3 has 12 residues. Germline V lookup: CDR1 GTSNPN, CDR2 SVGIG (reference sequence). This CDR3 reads CAWSAGLYGYTF. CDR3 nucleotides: TGTGCCTGGAGTGCTGGGCTCTATGGCTACACCTTC.

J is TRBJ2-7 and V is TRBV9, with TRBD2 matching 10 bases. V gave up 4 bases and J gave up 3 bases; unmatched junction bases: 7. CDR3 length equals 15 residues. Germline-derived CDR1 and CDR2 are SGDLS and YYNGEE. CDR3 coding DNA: TGTGCCAGCAGCCCTGGACTAGCGGATAACTACGAGCAGTACTTC. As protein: CASSPGLADNYEQYF.

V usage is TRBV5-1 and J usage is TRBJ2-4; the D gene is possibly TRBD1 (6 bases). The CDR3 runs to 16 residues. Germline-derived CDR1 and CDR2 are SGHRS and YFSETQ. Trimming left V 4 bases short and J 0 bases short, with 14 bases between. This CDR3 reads CASSVLQGIAKNIQYF. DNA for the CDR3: TGCGCCAGCAGCGTACTGCAGGGGATAGCCAAAAACATTCAGTACTTC.

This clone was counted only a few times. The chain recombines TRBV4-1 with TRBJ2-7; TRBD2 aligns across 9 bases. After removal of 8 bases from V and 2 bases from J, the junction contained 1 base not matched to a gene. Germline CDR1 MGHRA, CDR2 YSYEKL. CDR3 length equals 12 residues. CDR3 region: CASSSGAYEQYF. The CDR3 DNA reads TGCGCCAGCTCTAGCGGGGCCTACGAGCAGTACTTC.

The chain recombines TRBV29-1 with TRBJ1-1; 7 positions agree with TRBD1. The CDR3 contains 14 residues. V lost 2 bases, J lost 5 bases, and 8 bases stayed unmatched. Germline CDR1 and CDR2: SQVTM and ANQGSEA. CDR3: CSVEKGAGGTEAFF. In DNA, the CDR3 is TGCAGCGTTGAAAAGGGGGCAGGGGGGACTGAAGCTTTCTTT.

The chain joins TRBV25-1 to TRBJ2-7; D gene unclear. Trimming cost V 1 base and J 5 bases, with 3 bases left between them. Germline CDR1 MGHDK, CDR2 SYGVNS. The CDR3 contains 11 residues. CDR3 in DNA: TGTGCCAGCAGTGAATTCGACGAGCAGTACTTC. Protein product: CASSEFDEQYF.

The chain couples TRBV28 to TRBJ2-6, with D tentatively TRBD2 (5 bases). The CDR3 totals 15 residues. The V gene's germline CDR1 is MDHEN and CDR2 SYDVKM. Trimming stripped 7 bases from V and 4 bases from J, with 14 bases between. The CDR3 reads CASNPRESGANVLTF. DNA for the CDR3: TGTGCCAGCAATCCCCGGGAATCAGGGGCCAACGTCCTGACTTTC.

The CDR3 spells CASSQGPIQGTLNNQPQHF. The CDR3, as DNA: TGTGCCAGCAGCCAAGGGCCGATACAGGGGACCTTGAACAATCAGCCCCAGCATTTT. V usage is TRBV4-2 and J usage is TRBJ1-5, with 7 bases identical to TRBD1. Germline V gives CDR1 LGHNA, CDR2 YNFKEQ. The CDR3 consists of 19 residues. Unmatched junction bases numbered 15, after V lost 1 base and J lost 3 bases.

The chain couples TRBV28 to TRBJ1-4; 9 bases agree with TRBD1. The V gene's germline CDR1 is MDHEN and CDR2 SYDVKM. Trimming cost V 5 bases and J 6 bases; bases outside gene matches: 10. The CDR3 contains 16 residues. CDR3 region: CASSEATGTGYEKLFF. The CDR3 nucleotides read TGTGCCAGCAGTGAAGCCACCGGGACAGGGTATGAAAAACTGTTTTTT.

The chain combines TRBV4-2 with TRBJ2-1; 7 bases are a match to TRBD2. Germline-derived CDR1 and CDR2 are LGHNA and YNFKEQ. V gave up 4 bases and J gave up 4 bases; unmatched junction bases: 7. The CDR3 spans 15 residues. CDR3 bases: TGTGCCAGCAGCCCCCGAGATAGCGGGTACAATGAGCAGTTCTTC. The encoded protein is CASSPRDSGYNEQFF.

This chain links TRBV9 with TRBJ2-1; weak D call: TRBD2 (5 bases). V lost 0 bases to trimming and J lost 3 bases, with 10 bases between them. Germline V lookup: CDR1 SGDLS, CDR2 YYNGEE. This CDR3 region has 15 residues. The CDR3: CASSVAGSDYNEQFF. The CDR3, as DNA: TGTGCCAGCAGCGTAGCAGGTAGCGACTACAATGAGCAGTTCTTC.

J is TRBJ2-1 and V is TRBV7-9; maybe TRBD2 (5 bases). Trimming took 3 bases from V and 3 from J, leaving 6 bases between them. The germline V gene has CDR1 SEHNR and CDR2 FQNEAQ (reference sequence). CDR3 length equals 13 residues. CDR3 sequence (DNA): TGTGCCAGCAGCTTCGGAGGCTACAATGAGCAGTTCTTC. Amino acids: CASSFGGYNEQFF.

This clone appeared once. The CDR3 nucleotides read TGTGCCAGCAGCGTAGCTTTGGCAGGCTCTGGAAACACCATATATTTT. This sequence encodes CASSVALAGSGNTIYF. The V gene is TRBV9, the J gene TRBJ1-3; D gene uncertain. From germline, CDR1 is SGDLS and CDR2 YYNGEE. Trimming pared 0 bases from V and 0 bases from J, leaving 10 bases between. This CDR3 contains 16 residues.

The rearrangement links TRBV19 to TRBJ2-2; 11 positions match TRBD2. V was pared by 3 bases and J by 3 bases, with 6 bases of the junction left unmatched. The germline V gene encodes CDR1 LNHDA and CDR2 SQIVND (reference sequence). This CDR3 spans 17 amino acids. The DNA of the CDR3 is TGTGCCAGTAGTATCAGTAGCGGGAGGGCGTACACCGGGGAGCTGTTTTTT. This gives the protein CASSISSGRAYTGELFF. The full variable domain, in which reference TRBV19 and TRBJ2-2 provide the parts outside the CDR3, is DGGITQSPKYLFRKEGQNVTLSCEQNLNHDAMYWYRQDPGQGLRLIYYSQIVNDFQKGDIAEGYSVSREKKESFPLTVTSAQKNPTAFYLCASSISSGRAYTGELFFGEGSRLTVL.

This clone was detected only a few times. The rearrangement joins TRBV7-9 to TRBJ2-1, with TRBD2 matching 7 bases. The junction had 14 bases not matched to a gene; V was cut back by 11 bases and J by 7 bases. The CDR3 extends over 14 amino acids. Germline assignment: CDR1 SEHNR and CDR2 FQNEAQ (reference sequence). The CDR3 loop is CAVPGRTRTNEQFF. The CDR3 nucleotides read TGTGCCGTCCCAGGCCGGACTAGAACGAATGAGCAGTTCTTC.

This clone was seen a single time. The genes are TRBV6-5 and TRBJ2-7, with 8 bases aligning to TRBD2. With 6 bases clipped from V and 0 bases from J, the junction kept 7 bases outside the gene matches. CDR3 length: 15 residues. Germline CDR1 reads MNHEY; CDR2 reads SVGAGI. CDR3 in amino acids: CASRLVSGASYEQYF. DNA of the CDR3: TGTGCCAGCAGGCTGGTTAGCGGGGCCTCCTACGAGCAGTACTTC.

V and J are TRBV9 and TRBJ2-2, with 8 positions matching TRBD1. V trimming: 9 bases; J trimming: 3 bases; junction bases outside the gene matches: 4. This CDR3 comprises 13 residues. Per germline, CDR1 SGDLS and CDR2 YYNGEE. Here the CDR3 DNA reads TGTGCCACCACGGACAGGGACACCGGGGAGCTGTTTTTT. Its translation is CATTDRDTGELFF. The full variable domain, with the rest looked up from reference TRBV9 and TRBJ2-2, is DSGVTQTPKHLITATGQRVTLRCSPRSGDLSVYWYQQSLDQGLQFLIQYYNGEERAKGNILERFSAQQFPDLHSELNLSSLELGDSALYFCATTDRDTGELFFGEGSRLTVL.

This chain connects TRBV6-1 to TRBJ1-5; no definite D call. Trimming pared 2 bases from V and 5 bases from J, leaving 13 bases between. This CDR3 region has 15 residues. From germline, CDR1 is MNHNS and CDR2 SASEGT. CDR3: CASSESVSADQPQHF. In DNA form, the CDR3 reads TGTGCCAGCAGTGAATCGGTTTCCGCGGATCAGCCCCAGCATTTT.

The CDR3 DNA sequence: TGCGCCAGCAGACACATTGGGGAGAACGAGCAGTACTTC. It translates to CASRHIGENEQYF. The chain has TRBV4-1 and TRBJ2-7; TRBD2 is a possible D gene (5 bases). Germline loops: CDR1 MGHRA, CDR2 YSYEKL. The CDR3 loop spans 13 amino acids. V was cut by 6 bases and J by 5 bases, with 14 bases left in between.

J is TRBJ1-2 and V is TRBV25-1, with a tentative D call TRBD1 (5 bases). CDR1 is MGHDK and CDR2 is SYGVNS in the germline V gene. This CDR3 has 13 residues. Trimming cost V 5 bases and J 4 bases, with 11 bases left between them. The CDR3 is CASSTGGGYGYTF. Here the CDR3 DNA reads TGTGCCAGCAGTACTGGGGGAGGCTATGGCTACACCTTC.

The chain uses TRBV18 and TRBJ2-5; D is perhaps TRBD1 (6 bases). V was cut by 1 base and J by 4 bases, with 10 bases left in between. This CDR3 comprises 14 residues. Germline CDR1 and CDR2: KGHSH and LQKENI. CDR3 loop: CASSPLQGIETQYF. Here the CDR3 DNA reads TGTGCCAGCTCACCACTACAGGGCATAGAGACCCAGTACTTC.

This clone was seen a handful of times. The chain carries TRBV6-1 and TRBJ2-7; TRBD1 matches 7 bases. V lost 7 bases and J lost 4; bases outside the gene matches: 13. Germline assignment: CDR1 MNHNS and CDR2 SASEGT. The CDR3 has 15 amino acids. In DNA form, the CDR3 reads TGTGCCAGCAACCAGCCCGGGACAGAATTTTACGAGCAGTACTTC. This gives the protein CASNQPGTEFYEQYF.

The DNA of the CDR3 is TGTGCCAGCGGAGGATTAGCGGGACCTTACAATGAGCAGTTCTTC. Residues: CASGGLAGPYNEQFF. This chain connects TRBV11-3 to TRBJ2-1, with 8 nucleotides matching TRBD2. Germline lookup yields CDR1 SGHNT and CDR2 YENEEA. CDR3 length: 15 residues. With V trimmed by 8 bases and J by 4 bases, 10 bases remained unmatched. The full variable domain, in which reference TRBV11-3 and TRBJ2-1 provide the parts outside the CDR3, is EAGVVQSPRYKIIEKKQPVAFWCNPISGHNTLYWYLQNLGQGPELLIRYENEEAVDDSQLPKDRFSAERLKGVDSTLKIQPAELGDSAVYLCASGGLAGPYNEQFFGPGTRLTVL.

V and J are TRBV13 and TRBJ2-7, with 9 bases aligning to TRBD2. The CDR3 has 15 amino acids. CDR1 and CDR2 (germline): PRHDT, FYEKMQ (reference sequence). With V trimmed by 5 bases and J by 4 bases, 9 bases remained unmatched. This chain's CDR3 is CASSPQSGRIYEQYF. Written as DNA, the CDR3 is TGTGCCAGCAGCCCCCAAAGCGGGAGGATTTACGAGCAGTACTTC. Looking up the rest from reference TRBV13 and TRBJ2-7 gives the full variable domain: AAGVIQSPRHLIKEKRETATLKCYPIPRHDTVYWYQQGPGQDPQFLISFYEKMQSDKGSIPDRFSAQQFSDYHSELNMSSLELGDSALYFCASSPQSGRIYEQYFGPGTRLTVT.